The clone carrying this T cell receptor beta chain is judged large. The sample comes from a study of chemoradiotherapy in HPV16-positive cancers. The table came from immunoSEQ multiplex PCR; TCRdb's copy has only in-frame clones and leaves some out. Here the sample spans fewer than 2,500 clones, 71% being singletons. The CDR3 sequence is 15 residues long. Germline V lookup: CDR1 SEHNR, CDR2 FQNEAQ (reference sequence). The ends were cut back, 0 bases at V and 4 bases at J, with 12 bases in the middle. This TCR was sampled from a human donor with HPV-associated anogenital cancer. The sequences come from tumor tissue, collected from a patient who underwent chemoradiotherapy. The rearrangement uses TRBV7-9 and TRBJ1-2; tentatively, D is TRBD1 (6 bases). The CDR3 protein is CASSLAGGPGYGYTF. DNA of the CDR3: TGTGCCAGCAGCTTAGCCGGGGGGCCCGGCTATGGCTACACCTTC.